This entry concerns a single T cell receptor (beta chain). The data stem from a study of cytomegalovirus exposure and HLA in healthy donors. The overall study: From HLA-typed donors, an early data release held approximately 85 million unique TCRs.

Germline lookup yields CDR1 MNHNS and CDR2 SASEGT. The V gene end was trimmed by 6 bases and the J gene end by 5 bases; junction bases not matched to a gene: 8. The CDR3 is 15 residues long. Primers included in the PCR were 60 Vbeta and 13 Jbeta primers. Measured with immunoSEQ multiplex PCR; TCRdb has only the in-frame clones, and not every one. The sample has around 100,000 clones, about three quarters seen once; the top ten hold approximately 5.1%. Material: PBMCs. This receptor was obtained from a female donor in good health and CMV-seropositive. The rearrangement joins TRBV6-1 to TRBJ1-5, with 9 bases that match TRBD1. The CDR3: CASRRDRVLDQPQHF. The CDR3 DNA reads TGTGCCAGCAGGCGGGACAGGGTCCTTGATCAGCCCCAGCATTTT.